The clone carrying this TCR beta chain was picked up a small number of times. Its antigen is undetermined. This specimen belongs to a study of T cells in Graves' hyperthyroidism and ophthalmopathy. For the study at large: The authors collected peripheral blood at initial diagnosis, before any treatment.

Hyperthyroidism of Graves' type that showed no ophthalmopathy progression within 18 months was stable. Study-wide findings and caveats: In validation, the model predicted ophthalmopathy. These predictions came a median about 6.5 months before onset. Blood also held most thyroid clonotypes expanded beyond 0.001.

The investigators amplified TCR beta CDR3 regions from RNA transcripts. With the HTBI primer set, the TCR CDR3 went through a first round of RT-PCR. TCRdb reprocessed the multiplex PCR reads via MiXCR and lists one record per CDR3 protein. The data show 550,000 to 800,000 distinct CDR3 sequences, roughly 15% seen once. The sample taken for sequencing was blood. The TCR comes from a man younger than 35 with Graves' hyperthyroidism.

As DNA, the CDR3 is TGTGCCAGCAGTTTAGAAGTTAACAATGAGCAGTTCTTC. Its protein product is CASSLEVNNEQFF. The genes are TRBV28 and TRBJ2-1; D gene uncertain. Trimming stripped 2 bases from V and 5 bases from J, with 7 bases between. The germline V gene has CDR1 MDHEN and CDR2 SYDVKM. There are 13 residues in the CDR3.